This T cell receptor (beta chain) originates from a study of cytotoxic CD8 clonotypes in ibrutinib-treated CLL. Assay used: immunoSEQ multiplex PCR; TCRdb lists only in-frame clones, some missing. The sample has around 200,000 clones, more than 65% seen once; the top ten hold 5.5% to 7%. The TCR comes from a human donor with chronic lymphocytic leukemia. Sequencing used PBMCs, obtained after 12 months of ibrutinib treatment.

The CDR3 loop is CASSLKDLQPQHF. The DNA for the CDR3 is TGTGCCAGCAGCTTAAAGGACCTCCAGCCCCAGCATTTT. The chain recombines TRBV7-2 with TRBJ1-5, with no clear D. CDR3 length: 13 residues. Germline V gene lookup returns CDR1 SGHTA and CDR2 FQGNSA. V dropped 2 bases and J dropped 7 bases, with 9 bases sitting between them.